This TCR beta chain is drawn from a study of T cells in Graves' hyperthyroidism and ophthalmopathy. RNA transcripts served as the template for amplifying TCR beta CDR3 regions. Researchers ran a first-round RT-PCR on the TCR CDR3 using the HTBI primer set. MiXCR, run by TCRdb on the multiplex PCR reads, gives a single entry per CDR3 protein. The sample consists of about 590,000 distinct CDR3 sequences, 14% of them appearing once. CDR3 length equals 14 residues. CDR1 MDHEN and CDR2 SYDVKM come from the germline V gene. Germline trimming cut 8 bases from V and 0 bases from J; bases unmatched to any gene: 7. Ophthalmopathy patients had Clinical Activity Score at least 3, NOSPECS grade at least 4, duration under 3 months. Points on this clonotype: What it recognizes is unknown.

Study outcomes and limitations: Most thyroid clonotypes with frequency above 0.001 were detected in blood. The authors' 13 V-J model separated ophthalmopathy from stable hyperthyroidism. The model foresaw ophthalmopathy a median about 6.5 months prior to onset.

The chain carries TRBV28 and TRBJ2-7, with TRBD1 identical over 7 bases. Source material: blood. This clonotype originated in a young woman with Graves' ophthalmopathy. The CDR3 coding sequence is TGTGCCAGCCGAAACCCAGGGGGCTCCTACGAGCAGTACTTC. Translation gives CASRNPGGSYEQYF.